A selection of T cell receptor beta chains follows, all from one sample in a study of molecular identifiers for immune sequencing clone quantification. TCRdb re-analysed the PCR reads in MiXCR, keeping a single row per CDR3 protein. The sample holds approximately 100,000 distinct CDR3 sequences; 36% are singletons and the top ten take 4% to 5%. The sample was naive CD8+ T cells from blood, with Jurkat cell RNA spiked in. The receptors were sampled from a human donor in good health. Some libraries in this study had Jurkat cell RNA spiked in. CDR3s include the opening cysteine and the closing phenylalanine or tryptophan. The order of the fields is V gene, D gene, J gene, clone size, CDR3 protein, CDR3 DNA. D genes are given only for firm matches. Not every row has a clone size; where given, it reads once, few, many or a size class.

v_gene: TRBV29-1
d_gene: .
j_gene: TRBJ2-2
abundance: many
CDR3aa: CSAQSWTGELFF
CDR3nt: TGCAGCGCCCAATCCTGGACCGGGGAGCTGTTTTTT

v_gene: TRBV5-6
d_gene: .
j_gene: TRBJ2-7
abundance: .
CDR3aa: CASSFGRPHEQYF
CDR3nt: TGTGCCAGCAGCTTTGGGCGGCCCCACGAGCAGTACTTC

v_gene: TRBV19
d_gene: TRBD2
j_gene: TRBJ2-3
abundance: .
CDR3aa: CASSTWTSGTDPQYF
CDR3nt: TGTGCCAGTAGTACCTGGACTAGCGGGACAGATCCGCAGTATTTT

v_gene: TRBV12-3/TRBV12-4
d_gene: TRBD1
j_gene: TRBJ2-1
abundance: .
CDR3aa: CASSLTHRGGLF
CDR3nt: TGTGCCAGCAGTTTAACCCACAGGGGTGGCCTCTTC

v_gene: TRBV6-2/TRBV6-3
d_gene: TRBD2
j_gene: TRBJ2-5
abundance: .
CDR3aa: CASSTAGTSTPAGSQYF
CDR3nt: TGTGCCAGCAGTACCGCCGGGACTAGCACCCCGGCGGGGTCCCAGTACTTC

v_gene: TRBV12-5
d_gene: TRBD1
j_gene: TRBJ2-1
abundance: few
CDR3aa: CASGLDRGHEQFF
CDR3nt: TGTGCTAGTGGTTTAGACAGGGGACATGAGCAGTTCTTC

v_gene: TRBV28
d_gene: TRBD1
j_gene: TRBJ1-2
abundance: .
CDR3aa: CASSSTDRRPYGYTF
CDR3nt: TGTGCCAGCAGCTCCACGGACAGGAGGCCCTATGGCTACACCTTC

v_gene: TRBV21-1
d_gene: .
j_gene: TRBJ2-5
abundance: many
CDR3aa: CASSKEGEETQYF
CDR3nt: TGTGCCAGCAGCAAAGAAGGGGAAGAGACCCAGTACTTC

v_gene: TRBV5-4
d_gene: .
j_gene: TRBJ2-7
abundance: .
CDR3aa: CASSLGGTPYEQYF
CDR3nt: TGTGCCAGCAGCTTGGGGGGGACCCCATACGAGCAGTACTTC

v_gene: TRBV5-4
d_gene: .
j_gene: TRBJ2-7
abundance: few
CDR3aa: CASSMGAYEQYF
CDR3nt: TGTGCCAGCAGCATGGGGGCCTACGAGCAGTACTTC

v_gene: TRBV27
d_gene: .
j_gene: TRBJ2-2
abundance: many
CDR3aa: CASSAGQYVNTGELFF
CDR3nt: TGTGCCAGCAGTGCAGGACAGTACGTTAACACCGGGGAGCTGTTTTTT

v_gene: TRBV4-2
d_gene: TRBD2
j_gene: TRBJ2-7
abundance: .
CDR3aa: CASSQDSKLAGPTSYEQYF
CDR3nt: TGTGCCAGCAGCCAAGATTCCAAGCTAGCGGGACCTACCTCATACGAGCAGTACTTC

v_gene: TRBV6-6
d_gene: .
j_gene: TRBJ1-1
abundance: many
CDR3aa: CASSYVSLTKDAEAFF
CDR3nt: TGTGCCAGCAGTTACGTCTCACTGACTAAGGACGCTGAAGCTTTCTTT

v_gene: TRBV24-1
d_gene: .
j_gene: TRBJ2-3
abundance: .
CDR3aa: CATSDSMRGIDTQYF
CDR3nt: TGTGCCACCAGTGACTCCATGCGCGGGATAGATACGCAGTATTTT

v_gene: TRBV12-3/TRBV12-4
d_gene: .
j_gene: TRBJ2-7
abundance: .
CDR3aa: CASRLGAIEQYF
CDR3nt: TGTGCCAGCAGATTAGGAGCGATCGAGCAGTACTTC

v_gene: TRBV6-5
d_gene: .
j_gene: TRBJ2-7
abundance: many
CDR3aa: CASNSGIDEQYF
CDR3nt: TGTGCCAGCAATAGTGGGATCGACGAGCAGTACTTC

v_gene: TRBV7-2
d_gene: .
j_gene: TRBJ2-3
abundance: many
CDR3aa: CASSPTGLVTDTQYF
CDR3nt: TGTGCCAGCAGCCCGACAGGTCTGGTCACAGATACGCAGTATTTT

v_gene: TRBV24-1
d_gene: TRBD1
j_gene: TRBJ2-2
abundance: few
CDR3aa: CATRTGLTGELFF
CDR3nt: TGTGCCACCCGGACAGGGCTCACCGGGGAGCTGTTTTTT

v_gene: TRBV5-1
d_gene: .
j_gene: TRBJ2-7
abundance: .
CDR3aa: CASSLAPAYKSYEQYF
CDR3nt: TGCGCCAGCAGCTTGGCCCCGGCCTATAAATCCTACGAGCAGTACTTC

v_gene: TRBV27
d_gene: .
j_gene: TRBJ1-5
abundance: .
CDR3aa: CASSTTGYNQPQHF
CDR3nt: TGTGCCAGCAGTACCACAGGGTACAATCAGCCCCAGCATTTT

v_gene: TRBV20-1
d_gene: .
j_gene: TRBJ2-3
abundance: .
CDR3aa: CSAAGRGTDTQYF
CDR3nt: TGCAGTGCAGCGGGCCGTGGGACAGATACGCAGTATTTT

v_gene: TRBV28
d_gene: .
j_gene: TRBJ2-7
abundance: .
CDR3aa: CASSVDSYEQYF
CDR3nt: TGTGCCAGCAGTGTCGACAGCTACGAGCAGTACTTC

v_gene: TRBV28
d_gene: .
j_gene: TRBJ2-7
abundance: .
CDR3aa: CASSFLWNTGTTDEQYF
CDR3nt: TGTGCCAGCAGTTTTTTGTGGAATACCGGGACAACCGACGAGCAGTACTTC